The 4 T cell receptor beta chains below come from one sample, sequenced in a study of cytomegalovirus exposure and HLA in healthy donors. PCR primers comprised 60 Vbeta and 13 Jbeta primers. Only in-frame clones appear in the TCRdb table, and some are missing; sequencing was by immunoSEQ multiplex PCR. The data contain fewer than 85,000 clones, more than 55% of them seen just once; the ten biggest clones take up roughly 4.5%. Sequenced: PBMCs. These receptors all stem from a man aged 60 to 69 in good health and CMV-seropositive.

The chain employs TRBV7-2 and TRBJ2-5; TRBD1 matches 7 bases. V lost 1 base to trimming and J lost 0 bases; unmatched junction nucleotides: 2. Germline CDR1 SGHTA, CDR2 FQGNSA. CDR3 length: 15 amino acids. The CDR3 sequence: CASSLVGTDQETQYF. The CDR3 DNA reads TGTGCCAGCAGCTTAGTAGGGACAGACCAAGAGACCCAGTACTTC.

The chain links TRBV9 to TRBJ2-7; D possibly corresponds to TRBD1 (6 bases). The length of the CDR3 is 15 residues. Germline-derived CDR1 and CDR2 are SGDLS and YYNGEE. Trimming cost V 0 bases and J 2 bases, with 12 bases left between them. The CDR3 reads CASSVDAGVPYEQYF. In nucleotides, the CDR3 is TGTGCCAGCAGCGTAGACGCAGGGGTCCCCTACGAGCAGTACTTC.

This chain uses TRBV13 with TRBJ2-1, with D possibly TRBD1 on 5 matching bases. Deletions cut 6 bases from V and 0 bases from J, with 15 bases between. The CDR3 runs to 16 residues. CDR1 PRHDT and CDR2 FYEKMQ come from the germline V gene (reference sequence). The CDR3 nucleotides read TGTGCCAGCAGTAAAAGGGAAGGACACTCCTACAATGAGCAGTTCTTC. Residues: CASSKREGHSYNEQFF.

The chain is built from TRBV2 and TRBJ1-4, with D maybe TRBD1 (5 bases). Germline CDR1 reads SNHLY; CDR2 reads FYNNEI. The CDR3 contains 17 residues. V gave up 4 bases and J gave up 0 bases, with 15 bases separating them. The chain's CDR3 is CASSATVEGATNEKLFF. The CDR3 DNA follows: TGTGCCAGCAGTGCAACAGTTGAAGGGGCAACTAATGAAAAACTGTTTTTT.